Below are 10 T cell receptor beta chains sequenced from a single sample in a study of T-cell memory formation after mild COVID-19. Using its own MiXCR run on the 5' RACE reads, TCRdb lists one record per CDR3 protein. The table includes hundreds of thousands of distinct CDR3 sequences, roughly 17% detected once. Sequenced material: PBMCs or a T cell subset sorted from them (not recorded which). Receptors were obtained from a man aged 18 to 29 who had mild COVID-19 (a few samples of this study predate the infection). Cell type and time point are not known.

This chain links TRBV4-3 with TRBJ2-7; the D is unclear. Between the trimmed V and J ends, which lost 0 bases and 3 bases, there was a span of 12 bases. Germline CDR1 and CDR2: LGHNA and YSLEER. This CDR3 spans 15 amino acids. The CDR3 loop is CASSQDSTADYEQYF. In nucleotides, the CDR3 is TGCGCCAGCAGCCAAGATAGCACAGCCGACTACGAGCAGTACTTC.

This clonotype was picked up a small number of times. The genes are TRBV20-1 and TRBJ1-2; tentatively, D is TRBD1 (6 bases). The V and J ends lost 2 bases and 2 bases respectively, with 21 bases between them. Germline V CDR1 and CDR2: DFQATT, SNEGSKA (reference sequence). The CDR3 has 17 amino acids. CDR3 in amino acids: CSARRRPRTQGNYGYTF. The CDR3 DNA reads as TGCAGTGCTAGAAGGAGGCCCAGGACCCAGGGGAACTATGGCTACACCTTC.

This rearrangement joins TRBV6-2 or TRBV6-3 to TRBJ2-5; no definite D call. Trimming removed 8 bases at V and 4 bases at J, with 8 bases between. The CDR3 covers 11 residues. CDR1 is MNHEY, CDR2 SVGEGT, per germline. Here the CDR3 DNA reads TGTGCCAGCGGACCGCGAGAGACCCAGTACTTC. Translated: CASGPRETQYF.

This clonotype was recorded many times. J is TRBJ2-7 and V is TRBV6-1; D is tentatively TRBD1 or TRBD2 (5 bases each). The CDR3 is 12 residues long. Germline V gene sequence: CDR1 MNHNS, CDR2 SASEGT. Trimming removed 8 bases at V and 1 base at J, with 9 bases between. The CDR3: CASLWGSYEQYF. CDR3 nucleotides: TGTGCCAGCCTGTGGGGGTCCTACGAGCAGTACTTC.

This clonotype came up a few times. J is TRBJ1-1 and V is TRBV12-3 or TRBV12-4; TRBD1 matches at 7 bases. The V and J ends lost 3 bases and 10 bases, in that order; junction bases with no gene match: 5. This CDR3 is built from 12 residues. CDR3 coding DNA: TGTGCCAGCAGTTTCTTACAGGGGAGAGCTTTCTTT. Translated: CASSFLQGRAFF.

This sequence joins TRBV6-2 or TRBV6-3 and TRBJ2-2; 7 nucleotides align to TRBD2. The germline gives CDR1 MNHEY, CDR2 SVGEGT. The V segment lost 0 bases and the J segment 5 bases; nucleotides outside the gene matches: 15. CDR3 size: 19 residues. DNA for the CDR3: TGTGCCAGCAGTTACTCGATAGCATGGGCTAGCGGAAGGACCGGGGAGCTGTTTTTT. It is translated as CASSYSIAWASGRTGELFF.

The CDR3 nucleotides read TGTGCCAGCAGCCCCCGCGACGACTACGAGCAGTACGTC. Its translation: CASSPRDDYEQYV. The rearrangement uses TRBV7-9 and TRBJ2-7; D gene unclear. This CDR3 is built from 13 residues. V was cut by 5 bases and J by 3 bases, with 11 bases left in between. CDR1 and CDR2 from the germline V gene are SEHNR and FQNEAQ (reference sequence).

This clonotype was detected a few times. V and J are TRBV7-8 and TRBJ2-4; D is perhaps TRBD1 (5 bases). From germline, CDR1 is SGHVS and CDR2 FQNEAQ. The CDR3 covers 14 residues. V was cut by 5 bases and J by 0 bases, with 8 bases left in between. For the CDR3, the DNA is TGTGCCAGCAGCCCAGGGTTAGCCAAAAACATTCAGTACTTC. Its protein is CASSPGLAKNIQYF.

The chain is built from TRBV4-1 and TRBJ2-2; D remains ambiguous. This CDR3 region has 15 residues. Per germline, CDR1 MGHRA and CDR2 YSYEKL. V was clipped by 4 bases and J by 5 bases, with 14 bases between them. The DNA of the CDR3 is TGCGCCAGCAGCCTCAAGAGGATCAAAACCGGGGAGCTGTTTTTT. Encoded protein: CASSLKRIKTGELFF.

The CDR3 DNA reads TGTGCCAGCAGCTTAGCGTGGCAGGTAGATGGCTACACCTTC. Protein: CASSLAWQVDGYTF. This chain connects TRBV7-9 to TRBJ1-2; D is unresolved. The CDR3 contains 14 residues. V lost 0 bases, J lost 6 bases, and 11 bases lay in between. Germline lookup yields CDR1 SEHNR and CDR2 FQNEAQ (reference sequence).